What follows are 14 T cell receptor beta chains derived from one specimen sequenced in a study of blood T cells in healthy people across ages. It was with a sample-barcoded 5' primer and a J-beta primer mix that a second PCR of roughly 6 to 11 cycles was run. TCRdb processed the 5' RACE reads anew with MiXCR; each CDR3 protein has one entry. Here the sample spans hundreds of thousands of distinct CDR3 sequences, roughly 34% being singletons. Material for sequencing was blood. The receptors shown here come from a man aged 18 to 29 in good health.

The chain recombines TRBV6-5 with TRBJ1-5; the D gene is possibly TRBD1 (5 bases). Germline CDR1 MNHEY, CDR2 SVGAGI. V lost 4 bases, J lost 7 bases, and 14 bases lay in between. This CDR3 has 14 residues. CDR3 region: CASSSRERGQPQHF. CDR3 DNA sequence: TGTGCCAGCAGTTCACGGGAACGGGGCCAGCCCCAGCATTTT.

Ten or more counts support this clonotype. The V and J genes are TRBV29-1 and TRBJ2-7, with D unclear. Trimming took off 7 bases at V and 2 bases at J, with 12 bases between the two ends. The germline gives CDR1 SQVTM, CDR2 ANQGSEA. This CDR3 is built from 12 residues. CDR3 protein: CSAPPVTYEQYF. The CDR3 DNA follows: TGCAGCGCCCCTCCAGTTACCTACGAGCAGTACTTC.

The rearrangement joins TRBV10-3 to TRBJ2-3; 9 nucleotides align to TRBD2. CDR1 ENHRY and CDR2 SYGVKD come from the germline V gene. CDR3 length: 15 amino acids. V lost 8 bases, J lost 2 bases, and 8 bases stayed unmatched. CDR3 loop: CAISIAGANTDTQYF. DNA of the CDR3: TGTGCCATCTCCATAGCGGGGGCGAACACAGATACGCAGTATTTT.

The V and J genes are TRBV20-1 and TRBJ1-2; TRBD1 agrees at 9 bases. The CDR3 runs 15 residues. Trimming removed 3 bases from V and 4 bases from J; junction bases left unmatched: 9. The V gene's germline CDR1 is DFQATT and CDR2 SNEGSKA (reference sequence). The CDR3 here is CSARGDREEAYGYTF. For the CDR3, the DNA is TGCAGTGCTAGGGGGGACAGGGAGGAGGCCTATGGCTACACCTTC.

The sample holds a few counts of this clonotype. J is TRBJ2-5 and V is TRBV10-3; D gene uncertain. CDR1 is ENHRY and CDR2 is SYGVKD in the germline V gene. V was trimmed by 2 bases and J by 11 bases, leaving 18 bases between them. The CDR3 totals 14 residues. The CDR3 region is CAISEEVRSNEQYF. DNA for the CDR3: TGTGCCATCAGTGAGGAAGTCAGGTCCAATGAGCAGTACTTC.

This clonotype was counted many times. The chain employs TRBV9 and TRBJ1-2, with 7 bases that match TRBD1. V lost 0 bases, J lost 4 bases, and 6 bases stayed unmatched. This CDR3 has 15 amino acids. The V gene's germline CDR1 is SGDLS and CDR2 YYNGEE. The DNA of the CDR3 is TGTGCCAGCAGCGTAGACCCGGCAGGGGGCTATGGCTACACCTTC. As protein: CASSVDPAGGYGYTF.

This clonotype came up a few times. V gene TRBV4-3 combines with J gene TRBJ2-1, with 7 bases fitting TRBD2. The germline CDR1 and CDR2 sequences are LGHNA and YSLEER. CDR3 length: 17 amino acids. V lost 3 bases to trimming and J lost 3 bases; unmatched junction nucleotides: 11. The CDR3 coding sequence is TGCGCCAGCAGCCACCGGGACTGGGGGGAGGGCTACAATGAGCAGTTCTTC. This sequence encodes CASSHRDWGEGYNEQFF.

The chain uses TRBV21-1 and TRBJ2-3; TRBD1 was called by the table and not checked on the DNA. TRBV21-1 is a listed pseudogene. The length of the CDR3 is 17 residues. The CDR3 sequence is CASSLQGTGLRTDTQYF. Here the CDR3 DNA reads TGTGCCAGCAGTTTACAGGGGACAGGATTGAGAACAGATACGCAGTATTTT.

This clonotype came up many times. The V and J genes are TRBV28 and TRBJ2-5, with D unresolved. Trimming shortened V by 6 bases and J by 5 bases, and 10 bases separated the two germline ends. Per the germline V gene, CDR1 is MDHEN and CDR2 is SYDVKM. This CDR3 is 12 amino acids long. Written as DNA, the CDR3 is TGTGCCAGCAGAAGAGAGGCGGAGACCCAGTACTTC. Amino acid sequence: CASRREAETQYF. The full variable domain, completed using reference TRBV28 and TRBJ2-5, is DVKVTQSSRYLVKRTGEKVFLECVQDMDHENMFWYRQDPGLGLRLIYFSYDVKMKEKGDIPEGYSVSREKKERFSLILESASTNQTSMYLCASRREAETQYFGPGTRLLVL.

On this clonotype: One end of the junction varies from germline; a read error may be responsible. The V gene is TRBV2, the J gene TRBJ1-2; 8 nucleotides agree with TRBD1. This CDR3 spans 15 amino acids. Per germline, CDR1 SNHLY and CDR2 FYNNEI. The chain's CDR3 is CTSSGTGGISNGYTF. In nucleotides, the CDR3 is TGTACCAGCAGTGGTACAGGGGGAATCTCGAATGGCTACACCTTC.

The CDR3 DNA reads TGTGCCTGGAGTGAGGACAGAGGTAACTATGGCTACACCTTC. Protein sequence: CAWSEDRGNYGYTF. The chain employs TRBV30 and TRBJ1-2; TRBD1 is a possible D gene (6 bases). V dropped 1 base and J dropped 1 base, with 10 bases sitting between them. CDR1 and CDR2 from the germline V gene are GTSNPN and SVGIG (reference sequence). CDR3 size: 14 residues.

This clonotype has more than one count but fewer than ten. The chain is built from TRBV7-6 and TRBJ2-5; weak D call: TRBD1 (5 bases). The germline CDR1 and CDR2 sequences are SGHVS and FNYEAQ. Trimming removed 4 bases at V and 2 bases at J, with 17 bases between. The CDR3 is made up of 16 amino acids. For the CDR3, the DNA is TGTGCCAGCAGCTATCGGACACCGAGAATTCAAGAGACCCAGTACTTC. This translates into CASSYRTPRIQETQYF. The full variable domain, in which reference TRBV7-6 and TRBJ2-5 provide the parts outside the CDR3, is GAGVSQSPRYKVTKRGQDVALRCDPISGHVSLYWYRQALGQGPEFLTYFNYEAQQDKSGLPNDRFSAERPEGSISTLTIQRTEQRDSAMYRCASSYRTPRIQETQYFGPGTRLLVL.

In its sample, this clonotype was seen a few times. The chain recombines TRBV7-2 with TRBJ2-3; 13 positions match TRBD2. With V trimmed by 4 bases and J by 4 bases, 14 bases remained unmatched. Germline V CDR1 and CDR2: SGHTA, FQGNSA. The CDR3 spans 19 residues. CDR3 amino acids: CASSSPSKGLAGFPDTQYF. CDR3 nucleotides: TGTGCCAGCAGCTCCCCATCTAAGGGACTAGCGGGGTTCCCAGATACGCAGTATTTT.

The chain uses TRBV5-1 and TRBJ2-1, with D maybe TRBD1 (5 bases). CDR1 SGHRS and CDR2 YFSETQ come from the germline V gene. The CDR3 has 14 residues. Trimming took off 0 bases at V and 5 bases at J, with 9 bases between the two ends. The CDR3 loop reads CASSLGGTDNEQFF. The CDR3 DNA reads TGCGCCAGCAGCTTGGGGGGCACTGACAATGAGCAGTTCTTC.